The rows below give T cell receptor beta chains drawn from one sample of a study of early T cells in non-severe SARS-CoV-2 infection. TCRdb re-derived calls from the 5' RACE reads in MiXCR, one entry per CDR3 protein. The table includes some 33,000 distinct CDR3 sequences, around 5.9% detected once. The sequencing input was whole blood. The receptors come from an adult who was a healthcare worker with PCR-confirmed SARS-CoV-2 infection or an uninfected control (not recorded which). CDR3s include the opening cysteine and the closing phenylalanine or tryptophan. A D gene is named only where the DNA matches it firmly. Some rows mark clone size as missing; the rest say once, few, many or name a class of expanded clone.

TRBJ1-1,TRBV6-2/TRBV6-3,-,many,TGTGCCAGCAGCCCTGGATGGACAGTTTTTGAAGCTTTCTTT,CASSPGWTVFEAFF
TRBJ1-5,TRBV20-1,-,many,TGCAGTGCCCAGAGGGGGGTTGATCAGCCCCAGCATTTT,CSAQRGVDQPQHF
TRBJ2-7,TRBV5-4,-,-,TGTGCCAGCAGCGGGTATAGCGAGGGCTCCTACGAGCAGTACTTC,CASSGYSEGSYEQYF
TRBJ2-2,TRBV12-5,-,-,TGTGCTAGTGGCGGGGAGGCGGCGACGAACACCGGGGAGCTGTTTTTT,CASGGEAATNTGELFF
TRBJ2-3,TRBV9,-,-,TGTGCCAGCAGCGTAAAGGGATCGGGAACAGGCTCCACAGATACGCAGTATTTT,CASSVKGSGTGSTDTQYF
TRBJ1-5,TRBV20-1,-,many,TGCAGTGCTAAGCACAGCGGGCAGCCCCAGCATTTT,CSAKHSGQPQHF
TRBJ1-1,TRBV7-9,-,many,TGTGCCAGCAGCCAGCCTACCGGGACGGGGAACACTGAAGCTTTCTTT,CASSQPTGTGNTEAFF
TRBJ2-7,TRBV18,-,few,TGTGCCAGCTCGGTCCAACTTGGGGCCCTGGGCGAGCAGTACTTC,CASSVQLGALGEQYF
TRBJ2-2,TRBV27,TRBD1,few,TGTGCCAGCGGTGGTCCCGAGGGGGCACGGTTGGCCGGGGAGCTGTTTTTT,CASGGPEGARLAGELFF
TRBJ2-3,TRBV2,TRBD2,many,TGTGCCGTACTAGCGGGGGGGCCATATACGCAGTATTTT,CAVLAGGPYTQYF
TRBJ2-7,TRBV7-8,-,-,TGTGCCAGCAGCCCCCGGGAGGGGGCGGGCTACGAGCAGTACTTC,CASSPREGAGYEQYF
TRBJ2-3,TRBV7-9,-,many,TGTGCCAGCAGCTTAATGAGGGGTGAGGAGCAGTATTTT,CASSLMRGEEQYF
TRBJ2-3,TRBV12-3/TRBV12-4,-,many,TGTGCCAGCAGTTTAAGCGTCACCACGGGAGATACGCAGTATTTT,CASSLSVTTGDTQYF
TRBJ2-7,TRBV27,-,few,TGTGCCAGCAGTCCCCGGAGTCAGATTGACGAGCAGTACTTC,CASSPRSQIDEQYF
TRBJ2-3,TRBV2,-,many,TGTGCCAGCAGTGAAGGTCTGAGCACAGATACGCAGTATTTT,CASSEGLSTDTQYF
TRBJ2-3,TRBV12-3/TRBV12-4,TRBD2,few,TGTGCCAGCAGTCCTCGGGGGGGCGGAGATACGCAGTATTTT,CASSPRGGGDTQYF
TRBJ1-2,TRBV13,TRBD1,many,TGTGCCAGCAGCGTAGGGACAGGGACGTTTGGCTACACCTTC,CASSVGTGTFGYTF
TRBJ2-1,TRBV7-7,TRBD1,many,TGTGCCAGCAGCTTACGACAGGGGCACCCCTACAATGAGCAGTTCTTC,CASSLRQGHPYNEQFF
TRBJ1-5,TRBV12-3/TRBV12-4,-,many,TGTGCCAGCGGAAAAGGAATCAATCAGCCCCAGCATTTT,CASGKGINQPQHF
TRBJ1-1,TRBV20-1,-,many,TGCAGTGCTGCGGGGTCCGGGGGAGGGACTGAAGCTTTCTTT,CSAAGSGGGTEAFF
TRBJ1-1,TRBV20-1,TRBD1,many,TGCAGTGCTAGCCCTGGACAGGGTTGGGCTGAAGCTTTCTTT,CSASPGQGWAEAFF
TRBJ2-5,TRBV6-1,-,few,TGTGCCAGCAGTGAACCGGGACGGCTATACCAAGAGACCCAGTACTTC,CASSEPGRLYQETQYF
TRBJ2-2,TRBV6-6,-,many,TGTGCCAGCAGTTACTCTCTAGACCCCACCGGGGAGCTGTTTTTT,CASSYSLDPTGELFF
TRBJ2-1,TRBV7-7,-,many,TGTGCTAGCAGCTTAACCCCTGACCCCTACAATGAGCAGTTCTTC,CASSLTPDPYNEQFF
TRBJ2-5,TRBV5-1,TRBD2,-,TGCGCCAGCAGCTGGAAGCCGGGACTAGTCCCTCAAGGGGAGACCCAGTACTTC,CASSWKPGLVPQGETQYF
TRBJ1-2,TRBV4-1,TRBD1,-,TGCGCCAGCAGTCAAGACAGGGGGCTGGGAGATGGCTACACCTTC,CASSQDRGLGDGYTF
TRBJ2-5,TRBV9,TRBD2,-,TGTGCCAGCAGCGTAGGCCGACTAGCGGGGCAAGAGACCCAGTACTTC,CASSVGRLAGQETQYF
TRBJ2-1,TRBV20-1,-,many,TGCAGTGCTAGAAGGGGGGGAATGAGCTCCTACAATGAGCAGTTCTTC,CSARRGGMSSYNEQFF
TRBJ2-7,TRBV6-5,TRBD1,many,TGTGCCAGCAGCGACAGGGGATACGAGCAGTACTTC,CASSDRGYEQYF
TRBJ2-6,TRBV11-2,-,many,TGTGCCAGCAGCCTGTTAGCTGGGGCCAACGTCCTGACTTTC,CASSLLAGANVLTF
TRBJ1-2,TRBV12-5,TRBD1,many,TGTGCTAGTGGTTTGGGACAGGGGGCTGGCTACACCTTC,CASGLGQGAGYTF
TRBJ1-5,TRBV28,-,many,TGTGCCAGCAGTTTTTGGGGTGGGAGCAATCAGCCCCAGCATTTT,CASSFWGGSNQPQHF
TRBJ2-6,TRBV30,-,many,TGTGCCTGGAGTGACCACAGGGTTATCAACTCTGGGGCCAACGTCCTGACTTTC,CAWSDHRVINSGANVLTF
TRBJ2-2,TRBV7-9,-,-,TGTGCCAGCAGCTCCCACAGGAGGGCCGGGGAGCTGTTTTTT,CASSSHRRAGELFF
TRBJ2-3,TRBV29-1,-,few,TGCAGCGTCGAAGGTTGGCGGGGCACAGATACGCAGTATTTT,CSVEGWRGTDTQYF
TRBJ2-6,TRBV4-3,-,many,TGCGCCAGCAGCCAAGATACGGCTGGGGCCAACGTCCTGACTTTC,CASSQDTAGANVLTF
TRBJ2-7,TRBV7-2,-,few,TGTGCCAGCAGCCTGGGACCCTTAGGGGAGCAGTACTTC,CASSLGPLGEQYF